This record looks at one T cell receptor beta chain sequence and its context. The record originates from a study of blood T cells in healthy people across ages. Germline assignment: CDR1 SGHDT and CDR2 YYEEEE. The CDR3 runs 15 residues. The trim removed 4 bases at V and 4 bases at J, leaving 10 bases unmatched. Primed by a sample-barcoded 5' primer and a J-beta primer mix, a second PCR proceeded for about 7 to 11 cycles. TCRdb re-derived calls from the 5' RACE reads in MiXCR, one entry per CDR3 protein. The sample carries roughly 800,000 distinct CDR3 sequences, approximately 24% recorded once. The sample was also linked to a second study, of T cells of mothers and their children.

The receptor comes from a boy aged 10-17 years in good health. Material: blood. The gene calls are TRBV5-6 and TRBJ2-5, with 7 bases lining up with TRBD1. The CDR3 DNA is TGTGCCAGCAGCCAAAAGGGACAGCTTCCAGAGACCCAGTACTTC. Its protein product is CASSQKGQLPETQYF.